A selection of T cell receptor beta chains follows, all from one sample in a study of cytomegalovirus exposure and HLA in healthy donors. Here immunoSEQ multiplex PCR was the method, and the copy in TCRdb shows in-frame clones only, minus some. Here the sample spans 90,000 to 100,000 clones, approximately 79% being singletons. Material for sequencing was PBMCs. The receptors shown here come from a woman aged 60-75 years in good health and CMV-seropositive. Both conserved end residues are part of each CDR3.

j_call: TRBJ1-2
cdr3_length: 13
v_call: TRBV28
cdr3_aa: CASSSTDSHGYTF

j_call: TRBJ2-3
cdr3_length: 14
v_call: TRBV6-1
cdr3_aa: CASSGRTSTDTQYF

j_call: TRBJ1-5
cdr3_length: 16
v_call: TRBV19
cdr3_aa: CASTIRTGVRNQPQHF

j_call: TRBJ1-1
cdr3_length: 12
v_call: TRBV9
cdr3_aa: CASNGGDTEAFF

j_call: TRBJ1-5
cdr3_length: 15
v_call: TRBV9
cdr3_aa: CASSVEGLSNQPQHF

j_call: TRBJ2-2
cdr3_length: 14
v_call: TRBV18
cdr3_aa: CASSQGLNTGELFF

j_call: TRBJ1-1
cdr3_length: 13
v_call: TRBV2
cdr3_aa: CASRGQMNTEAFF

j_call: TRBJ2-1
cdr3_length: 14
v_call: TRBV5-1
cdr3_aa: CASSPGSGVDEQFF

j_call: TRBJ2-5
cdr3_length: 12
v_call: TRBV10-3
cdr3_aa: CAISRGAETQYF

j_call: TRBJ1-5
cdr3_length: 14
v_call: TRBV4-1
cdr3_aa: CASSGGKSNQPQHF

j_call: TRBJ1-4
cdr3_length: 14
v_call: TRBV19
cdr3_aa: CASKSGATNEKLFF

j_call: TRBJ2-1
cdr3_length: 15
v_call: TRBV19
cdr3_aa: CASSSTSGTFNEQFF

j_call: TRBJ1-1
cdr3_length: 16
v_call: TRBV9
cdr3_aa: CASSVAGDGWNTEAFF

j_call: TRBJ2-1
cdr3_length: 14
v_call: TRBV7-9
cdr3_aa: CASGRLAGDNEQFF

j_call: TRBJ1-2
cdr3_length: 13
v_call: TRBV29-1
cdr3_aa: CSAARLDSYGYTF

j_call: TRBJ1-1
cdr3_length: 13
v_call: TRBV6-5
cdr3_aa: CASTPAGGTEAFF

j_call: TRBJ1-4
cdr3_length: 14
v_call: TRBV19
cdr3_aa: CASTMTTGEGELFF

j_call: TRBJ2-7
cdr3_length: 16
v_call: TRBV19
cdr3_aa: CASSKGPGDRTYEQYF

j_call: TRBJ2-7
cdr3_length: 15
v_call: TRBV11-2
cdr3_aa: CASSTGTSGTYEQYF

j_call: TRBJ2-4
cdr3_length: 18
v_call: TRBV7-2
cdr3_aa: CASSLRTSGRVAKNIQYF

j_call: TRBJ2-7
cdr3_length: 16
v_call: TRBV5-1
cdr3_aa: CASSLGLAGGMGEQYF

j_call: TRBJ1-1
cdr3_length: 15
v_call: TRBV7-9
cdr3_aa: CASSAMGGVGTEAFF

j_call: TRBJ1-5
cdr3_length: 18
v_call: TRBV2
cdr3_aa: CASSEALRGPNSNQPQHF

j_call: TRBJ2-2
cdr3_length: 15
v_call: TRBV11-3
cdr3_aa: CASSLGTGYTGELFF

j_call: TRBJ1-1
cdr3_length: 14
v_call: TRBV16
cdr3_aa: CASSARRGLAEAFF

j_call: TRBJ1-5
cdr3_length: 14
v_call: TRBV5-1
cdr3_aa: CASSLGGSNQPQHF

j_call: TRBJ2-1
cdr3_length: 15
v_call: TRBV27
cdr3_aa: CATAGLAGGPGEQFF

j_call: TRBJ2-5
cdr3_length: 12
v_call: TRBV6-1
cdr3_aa: CASSEGGGTQYF

j_call: TRBJ2-2
cdr3_length: 14
v_call: TRBV4-1
cdr3_aa: CASSQDGLAGELFF

j_call: TRBJ2-5
cdr3_length: 16
v_call: TRBV5-6
cdr3_aa: CASSNIAGGPSETQYF

j_call: TRBJ2-5
cdr3_length: 12
v_call: TRBV5-1
cdr3_aa: CASSEDGPGKYF

j_call: TRBJ1-4
cdr3_length: 15
v_call: TRBV9
cdr3_aa: CASSEGTGGLEKLFF

j_call: TRBJ2-1
cdr3_length: 16
v_call: TRBV18
cdr3_aa: CASSPGSGSQYNEQFF

j_call: TRBJ1-2
cdr3_length: 14
v_call: TRBV25-1
cdr3_aa: CASSLYGAGVGYTF

j_call: TRBJ1-4
cdr3_length: 14
v_call: TRBV2
cdr3_aa: CASNRQGLGEKLFF

j_call: TRBJ2-7
cdr3_length: 12
v_call: TRBV5-4
cdr3_aa: CASSIKTGEQYF

j_call: TRBJ1-1
cdr3_length: 15
v_call: TRBV4-2
cdr3_aa: CASSPLGQQNTEAFF

j_call: TRBJ2-7
cdr3_length: 15
v_call: TRBV4-1
cdr3_aa: CASSQSPSGRYEQYF

j_call: TRBJ2-1
cdr3_length: 16
v_call: TRBV5-1
cdr3_aa: CASSLGTGGWNNEQFF

j_call: TRBJ2-7
cdr3_length: 14
v_call: TRBV4-1
cdr3_aa: CASSQVRGSHEQYF

j_call: TRBJ1-1
cdr3_length: 14
v_call: TRBV19
cdr3_aa: CASSMDRGLTEAFF

j_call: TRBJ2-1
cdr3_length: 15
v_call: TRBV28
cdr3_aa: CASTGGTSGARGQFF

j_call: TRBJ2-2
cdr3_length: 14
v_call: TRBV6-5
cdr3_aa: CASRGRVDTGELFF

j_call: TRBJ2-2
cdr3_length: 16
v_call: TRBV5-1
cdr3_aa: CASSRRLAGDTGELFF

j_call: TRBJ2-7
cdr3_length: 14
v_call: TRBV10-3
cdr3_aa: CAISDHSGFGEQYF